Below are 8 T cell receptor beta chains sequenced from a single sample in a study of T-cell memory formation after mild COVID-19. TCRdb ran MiXCR on the 5' RACE reads and lists one entry per CDR3 protein. The sample consists of about 45,000 distinct CDR3 sequences, roughly 9% of them appearing once. Sequences were obtained from PBMCs or a T cell subset sorted from them (not recorded which). These TCRs come from an adult woman who had mild COVID-19 (a few samples of this study predate the infection). Cell type and time point are not known.

This clonotype is medium-sized in the sample. Here the CDR3 reads CASSLSWTGGAIDEQYF. CDR3 sequence (DNA): TGCGCCAGCAGCTTAAGTTGGACAGGGGGGGCAATCGACGAGCAGTACTTC. The rearrangement uses TRBV4-1 and TRBJ2-7; 10 nucleotides line up with TRBD1. There are 17 residues in the CDR3. Germline V CDR1 and CDR2: MGHRA, YSYEKL. With V trimmed by 5 bases and J by 5 bases, 15 bases remained unmatched.

This rearrangement joins TRBV2 to TRBJ2-1; TRBD1 agrees at 8 bases. Germline V gene sequence: CDR1 SNHLY, CDR2 FYNNEI. The ends lost 6 bases at V and 10 bases at J; junction bases unmatched: 8. The length of the CDR3 is 13 residues. The CDR3 nucleotides read TGTGCCAGCAGCCGCCAGGGGGCGCACGAGCAGTTCTTC. It yields the protein CASSRQGAHEQFF.

Note on this clonotype: This sequence may be a read error, since a much larger clone differs from it by one base. The chain uses TRBV24-1 and TRBJ2-2; possible D gene TRBD2, 6 bases. The CDR3 totals 13 residues. In germline, CDR1 is KGHDR, CDR2 SFDVKD. CDR3 nucleotide sequence: TGTGCCACCATGGAGGAATGGGGCGGGGAGCTGATTTTT. Translated: CATMEEWGGELIF.

The chain links TRBV30 to TRBJ2-7, with D uncertain. CDR3 size: 13 residues. The germline V gene has CDR1 GTSNPN and CDR2 SVGIG (reference sequence). V was cut by 0 bases and J by 5 bases, with 11 bases left in between. CDR3 region: CAWSVKGDHEQYF. The CDR3 nucleotides read TGTGCCTGGAGTGTAAAAGGAGACCACGAGCAGTACTTC.

V gene TRBV20-1 combines with J gene TRBJ1-2; no firm D call. The CDR3 is made up of 15 amino acids. The V end was cut by 2 bases, the J end by 0 bases, with 13 bases between. Germline-derived CDR1 and CDR2 are DFQATT and SNEGSKA (reference sequence). The CDR3 region has the DNA TGCAGTGCTAGAAACCCCGGACGGGCTAACTATGGCTACACCTTC. Amino acids: CSARNPGRANYGYTF.

This clonotype was picked up a small number of times. The rearrangement links TRBV5-4 to TRBJ2-3; 7 nucleotides line up with TRBD2. Trimming at V came to 4 bases and at J to 3 bases, leaving 17 bases not matched to a gene. The CDR3 is 18 amino acids. Per germline, CDR1 SGHNT and CDR2 YYREEE (reference sequence). The CDR3 coding sequence is TGTGCCAGCAGCGCCGAAGGGACTACAGCGGTTGGGACAGATACGCAGTATTTT. It specifies CASSAEGTTAVGTDTQYF.

The table lists this clonotype with a few counts. The gene calls are TRBV2 and TRBJ2-7; D gene unclear. CDR3 length: 17 residues. Germline CDR1 and CDR2: SNHLY and FYNNEI. Trimming left V 5 bases short and J 0 bases short, with 20 bases between. CDR3 sequence reads: CASSPRLTHQPSYEQYF. In DNA form, the CDR3 reads TGTGCCAGCAGTCCCCGATTAACGCACCAACCCTCCTACGAGCAGTACTTC.

The chain joins TRBV4-1 to TRBJ1-4, with TRBD1 as a possible D gene (5 bases). Germline CDR1 MGHRA, CDR2 YSYEKL. This CDR3 spans 16 amino acids. V was pared by 4 bases and J by 0 bases, with 12 bases between. The CDR3 nucleotides read TGCGCCAGCAGCCCCTTAGACAGTGCAACTAATGAAAAACTGTTTTTT. Its translation: CASSPLDSATNEKLFF.